This T cell receptor (beta chain) was sequenced for a study of blood T cell repertoires in COVID-19. Study-wide context: From T cells, B-cell-depleted T cells, or PBMCs came the material, which was cDNA or gDNA.

Trimming cost V 0 bases and J 7 bases, with 11 bases left between them. From germline, CDR1 is SGDLS and CDR2 YYNGEE. The CDR3 has 13 residues. Repertoires were generated with immunoSEQ multiplex PCR, while TCRdb's copy carries only in-frame clones and drops some. In the table there are about 94,000 clones, roughly 78% of which are singletons. This chain uses TRBV9 with TRBJ2-7; D might be TRBD2 (5 bases). This clonotype was obtained from a woman aged 80 or over with acute or convalescent COVID-19. The sequencing input was peripheral blood. CDR3 in amino acids: CASSVAPGEEQYF. The DNA of the CDR3 is TGTGCCAGCAGCGTAGCTCCCGGGGAGGAGCAGTACTTC. Complete variable domain (other parts from reference TRBV9 and TRBJ2-7): DSGVTQTPKHLITATGQRVTLRCSPRSGDLSVYWYQQSLDQGLQFLIQYYNGEERAKGNILERFSAQQFPDLHSELNLSSLELGDSALYFCASSVAPGEEQYFGPGTRLTVT.